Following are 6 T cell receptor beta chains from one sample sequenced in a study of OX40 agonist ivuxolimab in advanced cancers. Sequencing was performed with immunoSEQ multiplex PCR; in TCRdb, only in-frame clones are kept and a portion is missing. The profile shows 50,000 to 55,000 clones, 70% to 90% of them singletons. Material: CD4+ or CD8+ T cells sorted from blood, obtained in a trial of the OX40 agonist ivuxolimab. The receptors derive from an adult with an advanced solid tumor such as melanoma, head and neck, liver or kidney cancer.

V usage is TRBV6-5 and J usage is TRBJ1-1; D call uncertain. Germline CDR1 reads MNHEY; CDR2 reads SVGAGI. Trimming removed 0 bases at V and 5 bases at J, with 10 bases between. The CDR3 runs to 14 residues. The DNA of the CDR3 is TGTGCCAGCAGTTACTCGGCCATTGGGACTGAAGCTTTCTTT. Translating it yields CASSYSAIGTEAFF.

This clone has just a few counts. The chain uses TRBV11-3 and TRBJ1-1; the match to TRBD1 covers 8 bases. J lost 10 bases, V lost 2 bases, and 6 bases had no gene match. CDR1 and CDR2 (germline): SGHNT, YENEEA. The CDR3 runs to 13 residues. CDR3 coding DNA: TGTGCCAGCAGCTTATCAGGGGGCGGGCGAGCTTTCTTT. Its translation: CASSLSGGGRAFF.

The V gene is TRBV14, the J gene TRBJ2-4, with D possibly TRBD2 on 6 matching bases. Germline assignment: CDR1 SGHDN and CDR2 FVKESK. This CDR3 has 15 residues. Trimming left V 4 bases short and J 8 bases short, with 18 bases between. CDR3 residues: CASSPSGWEDDIQYF. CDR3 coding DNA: TGTGCCAGCAGCCCAAGTGGGTGGGAGGATGACATTCAGTACTTC.

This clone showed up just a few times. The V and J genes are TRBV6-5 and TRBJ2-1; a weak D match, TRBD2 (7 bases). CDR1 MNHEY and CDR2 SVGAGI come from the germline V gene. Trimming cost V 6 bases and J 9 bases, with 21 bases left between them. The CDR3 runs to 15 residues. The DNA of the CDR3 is TGTGCCAGCAGCAAGGGGGGGCAGGGACGGATTGAGCAGTTCTTC. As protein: CASSKGGQGRIEQFF.

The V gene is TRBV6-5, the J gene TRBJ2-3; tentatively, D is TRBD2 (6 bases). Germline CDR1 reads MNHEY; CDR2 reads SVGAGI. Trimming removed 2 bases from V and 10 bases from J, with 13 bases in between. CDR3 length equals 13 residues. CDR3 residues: CASSYRSREPQYF. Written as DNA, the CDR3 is TGTGCCAGCAGTTACCGCTCCCGGGAGCCGCAGTATTTT.

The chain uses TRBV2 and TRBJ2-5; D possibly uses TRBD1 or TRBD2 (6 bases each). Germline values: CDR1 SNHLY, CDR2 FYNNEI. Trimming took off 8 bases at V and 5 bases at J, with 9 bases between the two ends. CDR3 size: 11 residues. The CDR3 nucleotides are TGTGCCAGCGGGGGGCTGGAGACCCAGTACTTC. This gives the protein CASGGLETQYF.